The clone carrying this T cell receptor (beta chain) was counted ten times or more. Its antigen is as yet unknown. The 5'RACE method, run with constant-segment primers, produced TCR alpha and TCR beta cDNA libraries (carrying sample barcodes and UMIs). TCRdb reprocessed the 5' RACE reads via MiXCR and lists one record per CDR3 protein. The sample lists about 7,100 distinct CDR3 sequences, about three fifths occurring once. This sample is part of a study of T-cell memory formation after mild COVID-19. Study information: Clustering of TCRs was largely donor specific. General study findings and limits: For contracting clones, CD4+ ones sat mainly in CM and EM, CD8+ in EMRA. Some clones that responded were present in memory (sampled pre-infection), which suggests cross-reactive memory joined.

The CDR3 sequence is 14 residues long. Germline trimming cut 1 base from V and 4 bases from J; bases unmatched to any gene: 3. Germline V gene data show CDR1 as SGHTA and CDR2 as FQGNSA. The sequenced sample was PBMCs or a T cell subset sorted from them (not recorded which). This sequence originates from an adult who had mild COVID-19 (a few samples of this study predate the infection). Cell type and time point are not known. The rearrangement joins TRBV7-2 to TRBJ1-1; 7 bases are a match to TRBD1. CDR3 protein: CASSLGSGGTEAFF. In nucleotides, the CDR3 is TGTGCCAGCAGCTTAGGGTCAGGGGGCACTGAAGCTTTCTTT.